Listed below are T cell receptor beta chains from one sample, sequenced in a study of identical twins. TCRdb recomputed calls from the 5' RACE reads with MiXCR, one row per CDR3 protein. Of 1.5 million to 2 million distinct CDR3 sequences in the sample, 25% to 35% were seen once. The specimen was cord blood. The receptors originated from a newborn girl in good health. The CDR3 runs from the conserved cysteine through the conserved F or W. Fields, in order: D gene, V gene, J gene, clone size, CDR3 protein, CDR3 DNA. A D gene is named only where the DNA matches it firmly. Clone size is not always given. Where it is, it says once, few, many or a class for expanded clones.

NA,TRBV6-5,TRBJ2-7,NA,CASSCSGDFYEQYF,TGTGCCAGCAGTTGCTCTGGGGACTTCTACGAGCAGTACTTC
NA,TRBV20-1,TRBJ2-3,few,CSARADLADTQYF,TGCAGTGCTAGAGCCGACCTAGCGGATACGCAGTATTTT
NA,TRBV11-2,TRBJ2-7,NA,CASSLDYSNAYEQYF,TGTGCCAGCAGCTTAGACTACTCCAACGCCTACGAGCAGTACTTC
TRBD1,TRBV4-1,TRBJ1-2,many,CASSQVRTGNYGYTF,TGCGCCAGCAGCCAAGTCCGGACAGGGAACTATGGCTACACCTTC
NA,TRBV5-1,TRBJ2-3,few,CASSWWDGTDTQYF,TGCGCCAGCAGCTGGTGGGACGGCACAGATACGCAGTATTTT
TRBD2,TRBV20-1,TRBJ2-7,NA,CSARDRDGRGNYEQYF,TGCAGTGCTAGAGATCGGGATGGGCGGGGGAACTACGAGCAGTACTTC
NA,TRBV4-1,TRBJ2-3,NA,CASSQVSLTDTQYF,TGCGCCAGCAGCCAAGTTAGCCTCACAGATACGCAGTATTTT
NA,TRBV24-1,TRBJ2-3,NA,CATSDRGFGRGTDTQYF,TGTGCCACCAGTGATAGAGGGTTCGGACGGGGGACAGATACGCAGTATTTT
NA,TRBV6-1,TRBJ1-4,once,CASRPATRTNEKLFF,TGTGCCAGCAGACCTGCGACGAGGACAAATGAAAAACTGTTTTTT
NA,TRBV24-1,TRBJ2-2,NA,CATSKGTGELFF,TGTGCCACCAGTAAAGGCACCGGGGAGCTGTTTTTT
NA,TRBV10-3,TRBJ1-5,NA,CAISEVGGNQPQHF,TGTGCCATCAGTGAGGTTGGGGGGAATCAGCCCCAGCATTTT
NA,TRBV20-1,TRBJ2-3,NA,CSAWDRSTDTQYF,TGCAGTGCTTGGGACCGCAGCACAGATACGCAGTATTTT
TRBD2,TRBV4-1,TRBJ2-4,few,CASSWKRENPKNIQYF,TGCGCCAGCAGCTGGAAGCGGGAAAACCCCAAAAACATTCAGTACTTC
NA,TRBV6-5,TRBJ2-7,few,CASRSRGGSYEQYF,TGTGCCAGCAGATCCCGTGGGGGGTCCTACGAGCAGTACTTC
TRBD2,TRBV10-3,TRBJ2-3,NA,CAIRYLPGGPADTQYF,TGTGCCATCAGGTACCTTCCGGGAGGGCCGGCAGATACGCAGTATTTT
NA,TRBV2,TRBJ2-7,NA,CASSEWDLAEQYF,TGTGCCAGCAGTGAATGGGACCTAGCGGAGCAGTACTTC
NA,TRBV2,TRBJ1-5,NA,CASSGGQWGQPQHF,TGTGCCAGCAGCGGGGGCCAATGGGGTCAGCCCCAGCATTTT
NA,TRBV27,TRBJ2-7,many,CASSLSSRRGRSYEQYF,TGTGCCAGCAGTTTATCGTCTCGTCGGGGACGATCCTACGAGCAGTACTTC
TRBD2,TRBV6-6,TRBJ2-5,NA,CASSNLAVQETQYF,TGTGCCAGCAGCAATCTAGCGGTCCAAGAGACCCAGTACTTC
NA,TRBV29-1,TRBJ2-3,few,CSVEDRRPTDTQYF,TGCAGCGTTGAAGACAGGCGTCCTACAGATACGCAGTATTTT
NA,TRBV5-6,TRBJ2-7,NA,CASSRLRGLSYEQYF,TGTGCCAGCAGCCGTCTACGGGGTCTCAGTTACGAGCAGTACTTC
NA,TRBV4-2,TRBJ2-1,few,CASSRRSDEQFF,TGTGCCAGCAGCCGAAGGTCGGATGAGCAGTTCTTC
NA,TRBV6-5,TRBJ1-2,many,CASSWGPNYGYTF,TGTGCCAGCAGTTGGGGGCCCAACTATGGCTACACCTTC
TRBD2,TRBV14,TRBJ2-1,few,CASSQDWSGSAYNEQFF,TGTGCCAGCAGCCAAGATTGGAGCGGGAGCGCCTACAATGAGCAGTTCTTC
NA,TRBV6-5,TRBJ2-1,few,CASSYNGAELGNEQFF,TGTGCCAGCAGTTACAATGGGGCGGAGTTAGGGAATGAGCAGTTCTTC
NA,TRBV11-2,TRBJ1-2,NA,CASSEEAADYGYTF,TGTGCCAGCAGCGAGGAGGCGGCAGACTATGGCTACACCTTC
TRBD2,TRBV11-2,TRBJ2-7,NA,CASSALAGIAYEQYF,TGTGCCAGCAGCGCACTAGCGGGAATCGCCTACGAGCAGTACTTC
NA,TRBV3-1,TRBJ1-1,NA,CASSQEVRDHTEAFF,TGTGCCAGCAGCCAAGAGGTACGGGACCACACTGAAGCTTTCTTT
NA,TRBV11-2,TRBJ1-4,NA,CASSQVWNEKLFF,TGTGCCAGCAGCCAGGTTTGGAATGAAAAACTGTTTTTT
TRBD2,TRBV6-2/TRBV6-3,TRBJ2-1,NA,CASSSPSGTYNEQFF,TGTGCCAGCAGTTCGCCTAGCGGTACCTACAATGAGCAGTTCTTC
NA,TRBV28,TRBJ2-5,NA,CASSLRGGAIQETHYF,TGTGCCAGCAGTTTAAGGGGTGGGGCCATCCAAGAGACCCACTACTTC
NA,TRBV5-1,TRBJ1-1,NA,CASSLGPWTERNTEAFF,TGCGCCAGCAGCTTAGGCCCTTGGACAGAACGGAACACTGAAGCTTTCTTT
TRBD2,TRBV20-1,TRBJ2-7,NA,CSALRTSGSLPYEQYF,TGCAGTGCCCTAAGGACTAGCGGGAGTTTACCCTACGAGCAGTACTTC
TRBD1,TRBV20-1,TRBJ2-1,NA,CSAQDRGYEQFF,TGCAGTGCTCAGGACAGGGGTTATGAGCAGTTCTTC
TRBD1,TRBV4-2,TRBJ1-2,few,CASTQTGTTGRGYTF,TGTGCCAGCACCCAGACAGGGACCACCGGTCGCGGCTACACCTTC
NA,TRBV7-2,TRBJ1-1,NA,CASSIGTVNEAFF,TGTGCCAGCAGCATCGGGACGGTAAATGAAGCTTTCTTT
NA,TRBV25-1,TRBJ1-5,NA,CASSELGEQPQHF,TGTGCCAGCAGTGAATTGGGGGAACAGCCCCAGCATTTT
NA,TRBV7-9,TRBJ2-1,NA,CASSLAVPKNEQFF,TGTGCCAGCAGCTTAGCGGTCCCTAAGAATGAGCAGTTCTTC
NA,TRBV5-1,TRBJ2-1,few,CASSGGQSPYNEQFF,TGCGCCAGCAGCGGGGGACAAAGCCCTTACAATGAGCAGTTCTTC
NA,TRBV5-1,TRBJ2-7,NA,CASSVVATAYEQYF,TGCGCCAGCAGCGTGGTCGCGACAGCCTACGAGCAGTACTTC
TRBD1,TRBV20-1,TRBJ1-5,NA,CSARGLGQGYNQPQHF,TGCAGTGCTAGAGGACTAGGACAGGGCTACAATCAGCCCCAGCATTTT
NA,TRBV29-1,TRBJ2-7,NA,CSGSRGARDEQYF,TGCAGCGGAAGTCGGGGGGCCAGAGACGAGCAGTACTTC
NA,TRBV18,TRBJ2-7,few,CASSPPQRGGSYEQYF,TGTGCCAGCTCACCACCTCAGAGGGGGGGAAGCTACGAGCAGTACTTC
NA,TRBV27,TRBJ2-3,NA,CVSKRRASTDTQYF,TGTGTCAGCAAGAGGCGGGCTAGCACAGATACGCAGTATTTT
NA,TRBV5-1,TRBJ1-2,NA,CASSSPGLPNYGYTF,TGCGCCAGCAGCTCACCGGGACTTCCTAACTATGGCTACACCTTC
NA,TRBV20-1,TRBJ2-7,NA,CSASGGLLPYEQYF,TGCAGTGCTAGCGGGGGCCTCCTTCCCTACGAGCAGTACTTC
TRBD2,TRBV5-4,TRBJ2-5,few,CASSPLAGAANEQYF,TGTGCCAGCAGCCCACTAGCGGGGGCTGCTAATGAGCAGTACTTC
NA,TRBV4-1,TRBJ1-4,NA,CASSQVWGPNEKLFF,TGCGCCAGCAGCCAAGTATGGGGCCCTAATGAAAAACTGTTTTTT